These 17 T cell receptor beta chains came from one sample sequenced in a study of CD8+ T cells in alopecia areata. RNA extraction was followed by reverse transcription into cDNA, which acted as the sequencing template. Using immunoSEQ multiplex PCR, the repertoire was profiled, and TCRdb retains in-frame clones only, with some absent. This sample carries 60,000 to 70,000 clones, about half of them seen once, and the ten largest clones take about a sixth. Sequencing was performed on CD8+ T cells sorted from blood, taken at week 0. These receptors came from a human donor with alopecia areata.

This clone has just one count. The chain links TRBV30 to TRBJ2-5, with a tentative D call TRBD2 (5 bases). Germline values: CDR1 GTSNPN, CDR2 SVGIG (reference sequence). The CDR3 contains 13 residues. The V end lost 7 bases, the J end lost 5 bases, and 17 bases lay between the germline ends. The DNA for the CDR3 is TGTGCCTTTGAGGGCCCAATGGCCGAGACCCAGTACTTC. This encodes CAFEGPMAETQYF.

The chain joins TRBV18 to TRBJ2-1, with D uncertain. Trimming took off 3 bases at V and 9 bases at J, with 6 bases between the two ends. This CDR3 is built from 11 residues. CDR1 and CDR2 (germline): KGHSH, LQKENI. CDR3 bases: TGTGCCAGCTCACCGATGATTGAGCAGTTCTTC. This gives the protein CASSPMIEQFF. Drawing the rest from reference TRBV18 and TRBJ2-1, the complete variable domain is NAGVMQNPRHLVRRRGQEARLRCSPMKGHSHVYWYRQLPEEGLKFMVYLQKENIIDESGMPKERFSAEFPKEGPSILRIQQVVRGDSAAYFCASSPMIEQFFGPGTRLTVL.

This clone appeared once. In DNA, the CDR3 is TGTGCCTGGGCCGGGACAGGGCTGGCTGAAGCTTTCTTT. Residues: CAWAGTGLAEAFF. This chain connects TRBV30 to TRBJ1-1; TRBD1 agrees at 9 bases. The J segment lost 6 bases and the V segment lost 5 bases, leaving 7 bases of the junction unmatched. CDR3 size: 13 residues. The germline V gene encodes CDR1 GTSNPN and CDR2 SVGIG (reference sequence).

The V call is TRBV7-2, the J call TRBJ2-5; TRBD2 matches 7 bases. The CDR3 runs 16 residues. Germline CDR1 SGHTA, CDR2 FQGNSA. Unmatched junction bases numbered 15, after V lost 5 bases and J lost 6 bases. CDR3 sequence (DNA): TGTGCCAGCAGCCCCGGAGGCGCGGGAGCTTTACAGACCCAGTACTTC. Its protein product is CASSPGGAGALQTQYF.

This chain links TRBV9 with TRBJ2-5; D gene uncertain. The V end lost 3 bases, the J end lost 7 bases, and 22 bases lay between the germline ends. CDR1 and CDR2 from the germline V gene are SGDLS and YYNGEE. CDR3 length: 16 amino acids. CDR3 nucleotides: TGTGCCAGCAGCGCGGACCCCCGGACGGTGACTCGGACCCAGTACTTC. Translating it yields CASSADPRTVTRTQYF.

The sample holds one count of this clone. The chain links TRBV4-1 to TRBJ2-5, with 7 bases lining up with TRBD2. The J call may be faulty, since TRBJ2-7 better matches the DNA end. Germline V gene sequence: CDR1 MGHRA, CDR2 YSYEKL. This CDR3 spans 18 amino acids. The CDR3 loop is CASSQEELPGGESYEQYF. CDR3 DNA sequence: TGCGCCAGCAGCCAAGAAGAGTTACCGGGAGGTGAGTCCTACGAGCAGTACTTC.

V usage is TRBV2 and J usage is TRBJ2-5; TRBD2 is a possible D gene (6 bases). With 6 bases removed from V and 2 bases from J, the gap between germline ends came to 10 bases. Germline V CDR1 and CDR2: SNHLY, FYNNEI. This CDR3 contains 13 residues. The CDR3 sequence: CASRRDSQETQYF. CDR3 in DNA: TGTGCCAGCAGGCGGGACTCTCAAGAGACCCAGTACTTC.

This rearrangement joins TRBV4-1 to TRBJ2-7; the match to TRBD1 covers 8 bases. The germline V gene has CDR1 MGHRA and CDR2 YSYEKL. Germline trimming cut 1 base from V and 2 bases from J; bases unmatched to any gene: 1. This CDR3 has 14 residues. In DNA, the CDR3 is TGCGCCAGCAGCCAAGGGACAGGGACCTACGAGCAGTACTTC. This encodes CASSQGTGTYEQYF.

This clone showed up just a few times. The chain couples TRBV6-1 to TRBJ2-1; D unresolved. V lost 1 base and J 1 base, leaving 14 bases between the germline ends. The CDR3 is made up of 17 amino acids. Germline V gene data show CDR1 as MNHNS and CDR2 as SASEGT. The CDR3 DNA reads as TGTGCCAGCAGTGAAGGATTGGCTCCCCATTCCTACAATGAGCAGTTCTTC. Its protein is CASSEGLAPHSYNEQFF.

This chain joins TRBV7-6 and TRBJ2-7; TRBD1 aligns across 8 bases. The junction had 11 bases not matched to a gene; V was cut back by 5 bases and J by 2 bases. CDR1 is SGHVS, CDR2 FNYEAQ, per germline. CDR3 length equals 16 residues. CDR3 coding DNA: TGTGCCAGCAGCCTCCAAACAGGGGGAAAAGCCTACGAGCAGTACTTC. Its protein is CASSLQTGGKAYEQYF.

This chain connects TRBV7-3 to TRBJ2-3; D gene ambiguous. V gave up 2 bases and J gave up 14 bases, with 2 bases separating them. The CDR3 totals 8 residues. The germline V gene has CDR1 SGHTA and CDR2 FQGTGA. The CDR3 sequence: CASSLLYF. Here the CDR3 DNA reads TGTGCCAGCAGCTTACTGTATTTT. The entire variable domain, with the rest obtained from reference TRBV7-3 and TRBJ2-3, is as follows: GAGVSQTPSNKVTEKGKYVELRCDPISGHTALYWYRQSLGQGPEFLIYFQGTGAADDSGLPNDRFFAVRPEGSVSTLKIQRTERGDSAVYLCASSLLYFGPGTRLTVL.

The chain links TRBV30 to TRBJ2-3; D gene unclear. The CDR3 has 15 residues. V lost 7 bases, J lost 3 bases, and 20 bases lay in between. Germline V CDR1 and CDR2: GTSNPN, SVGIG (reference sequence). The CDR3 loop reads CASTPGPTSTDTQYF. In DNA, the CDR3 is TGTGCCTCGACCCCCGGGCCGACAAGTACAGATACGCAGTATTTT.

This clone was detected ten times or more. The chain uses TRBV23-1 and TRBJ2-7; D might be TRBD2 (5 bases). TRBV23-1 is placed among ORFs of uncertain function. Trimming removed 7 bases from V and 7 bases from J, with 11 bases in between. The CDR3 runs to 11 residues. The DNA for the CDR3 is TGCGCCAGCATCCACCGGGGAGAGCAGTACTTC. Its protein product is CASIHRGEQYF.

The rearrangement uses TRBV2 and TRBJ2-7; D is ambiguous. The length of the CDR3 is 14 residues. Germline V CDR1 and CDR2: SNHLY, FYNNEI. The V gene lost 1 base and the J gene lost 0 bases, with 7 bases spanning the gap. The CDR3 coding sequence is TGTGCCAGCAGTGAAGAAAACAGCTCCTACGAGCAGTACTTC. This sequence encodes CASSEENSSYEQYF.

This chain links TRBV4-1 with TRBJ2-3; D not certain. Trimming removed 4 bases from V and 5 bases from J, with 7 bases in between. The germline V gene encodes CDR1 MGHRA and CDR2 YSYEKL. The CDR3 is made up of 12 amino acids. CDR3 sequence: CASSLTEDTQYF. The CDR3 DNA is TGCGCCAGCAGCCTGACCGAAGATACGCAGTATTTT.

This chain's CDR3 is CASSQVETSGNTDTQYF. The CDR3 DNA sequence: TGTGCCAGCAGCCAAGTTGAGACTAGCGGGAACACAGATACGCAGTATTTT. The V and J genes are TRBV4-2 and TRBJ2-3; 11 bases map to TRBD2. The germline gives CDR1 LGHNA, CDR2 YNFKEQ. The ends lost 1 base at V and 2 bases at J; junction bases unmatched: 5. The CDR3 is 17 residues long.

The chain recombines TRBV27 with TRBJ1-5; D is undetermined. The CDR3 sequence is 17 residues long. Germline V gene lookup returns CDR1 MNHEY and CDR2 SMNVEV (reference sequence). With 6 bases removed from V and 0 bases from J, the gap between germline ends came to 18 bases. As DNA, the CDR3 is TGTGCCAGCAGACTCCGGTCCGAGGAGTATAGCAATCAGCCCCAGCATTTT. It encodes CASRLRSEEYSNQPQHF.